This section outlines one T cell receptor beta chain sequence together with its context. The clone's antigen remains unknown. Per-base qualities were not stored, and no clone one base away is much larger. Taken from the germline V gene, the CDR1 and CDR2 loops are KGHSH and LQKENI. The junction shows trimming of 3 bases on V and 0 bases on J, plus 9 bases between the germline ends. Taken from cysteine to phenylalanine, the CDR3 has 15 residues. This entry keeps only the CDR3 DNA: 45 bases, framed from base 1. The sample belongs to a study of shared clonotypes between healthy human individuals (TCRdb year 2020). Notes on the research overall: A few men and a couple of women, aged 18 to 49 years, made up the cohort. To estimate repertoire size and how much clonotypes are shared between individuals, the study performed deep sequencing of blood TCR repertoires from a handful of healthy adults. Leukapheresis yielded between about 0.94 and 8.9 billion PBMCs per donor. For each donor, CD4 naive and CD4 memory were each run on three plates, CD8 naive on two plates, and CD8 memory on one plate. To increase sequencing depth and limit assay-specific biases, different laboratories used diverse techniques to prepare libraries and sequence TCR repertoires. Paper-wide results and their limitations: The genetic and exposure-history diversity represented was limited by the small number of donors. Naive subsets generally had larger estimated clonotype richness than memory subsets. Across a few donors, approximately 4.6% of naive CD4, roughly 3.5% of naive CD8, 2% to 2.5% of memory CD4, and over 0.35% of memory CD8 clonotypes were shared. Sampling was limited to blood, and TCR repertoires in tissue likely differ from TCR repertoires in blood. Clonotypes shared by all four sorted-subset donors showed higher generation probabilities than non-shared clonotypes. Based on pairwise subsampling, the degree of clonotype sharing among donors was expected to be affected by sequencing depth. Rarefaction of sorted-subset datasets indicated incomplete sequencing despite the large sequencing depth.

CD8 naive samples consisted of CD45RO-negative cells that were positively selected for CCR7, yielding a CD45RA+CCR7+ population without TemRA cells. The donors were healthy, HIV-negative adults with no recently reported acute infections or vaccinations. Every donor was a Caucasian adult living in Nashville, Tennessee, USA. After blood collection by leukapheresis, PBMCs were isolated using Ficoll-Histopaque density gradient centrifugation and then cryopreserved in the vapor phase of liquid nitrogen. Analytical flow cytometry was used to check the purity and quantity of every magnetically sorted T cell population. From each sorted fraction, genomic DNA was isolated and quantified by UV absorbance on a Nanodrop 2000c. Using the deep immunoSEQ assay, multiplex PCR amplified TCR CDR3 regions from genomic DNA. For each cell subset, the extracted genomic DNA was distributed evenly across all wells of several immunoSEQ 96-well plates, and each plate served as one replicate. For sorted subsets, each replicate PCR was loaded with around 220 ng genomic DNA, equivalent to roughly 30,000 T cell genomes. The purified libraries were quantified using a Qubit 3.0 fluorometer, sized with a Bioanalyzer 2100, and then quantified again using the KAPA Library Quantification kit. Every immunoSEQ 96-well plate was sequenced on a dedicated single-read 150-cycle Illumina NextSeq 550 flow cell. On the authors' methods: Because the immunoSEQ output held only junctional sequences and lacked quality scores, the filtering could not match the filtering applied to full-length reads. To assign V/J genes and CDR3, sequences were annotated against IMGT germline references using PyIR, a Python wrapper for IgBLAST v1.9. Reads with weak V/J assignments (E-value above 1e-6), missing CDR3, stop codons, out-of-frame junctions, or ambiguous translated residues were removed. A V3J clonotype was defined by an identical inferred V gene, J gene, and CDR3 amino acid sequence. The percentage overlap between two repertoires was calculated by dividing the number of shared unique clonotypes by the size of the smaller repertoire. Three approaches were used to assess repertoire richness: RTK rarefaction, the Chao1 estimator, and Recon v2.1 estimates of unobserved clonotypes. Generation probabilities were computed with OLGA for all TCRbeta clonotypes obtained by the gDNA method from four donors. Sourced from immuneACCESS, this table was stored by TCRdb with only in-frame sequences that have V and J called. A share of the clones is absent; for the studies checked, an unresolved V gene accounts for under half, and the remainder has no known explanation. For V, J and clone size, that table is used; D and trimming come from the DNA. For this sample there are about 1.9 million clones; 93% appear just once. Together, the top ten hold around 1.8% of the sample.

The sequence derives from a man younger than 30 in good health. Some clones in this sample may be carry-over from other donors' samples. The sequence links TRBV18 to TRBJ1-5, with the D gene not clear enough to name. Source material: naive CD8+ T cells from PBMCs. Reading the label with the study, this specimen's cell subset or site is: CD45RA+CCR7+. The CDR3 loop reads CASSPERASNQPQHF. The DNA reads TGTGCCAGCTCACCGGAGAGGGCTAGCAATCAGCCCCAGCATTTT. The CDR3, completed at both ends by the reference TRBV18 and TRBJ1-5 genes, gives the full variable domain NAGVMQNPRHLVRRRGQEARLRCSPMKGHSHVYWYRQLPEEGLKFMVYLQKENIIDESGMPKERFSAEFPKEGPSILRIQQVVRGDSAAYFCASSPERASNQPQHFGDGTRLSIL.